The rows below give T cell receptor beta chains drawn from one sample of a study of T cell changes during pregnancy in multiple sclerosis. The assay was immunoSEQ multiplex PCR, and TCRdb's table has in-frame clones only and misses some. Counted here are around 66,000 clones, more than 75% occurring once; the ten biggest clones make up 3.3%. The starting material was peripheral blood, obtained in the first trimester of pregnancy. Receptors originate from a female donor in good health, enrolled as a control in a pregnancy study. CDR3s include the opening cysteine and the closing phenylalanine or tryptophan. The D gene is left open where the match is weak. Rows may omit the clone size; those that give it use once, few, many or a size class.

NA,TRBJ1-4,TRBD1,TRBV30,TGTGCCTGGAGTTGGACAGGGAGCAATAATGAAAAACTGTTTTTT,CAWSWTGSNNEKLFF
NA,TRBJ1-1,NA,TRBV27,TGTGCCAGCAGTTTATCGGGACTTAGGAACACTGAAGCTTTCTTT,CASSLSGLRNTEAFF
NA,TRBJ1-3,NA,TRBV7-2,TGTGCCAGCAGCCCGACAGGTGCTGGAAACACCATATATTTT,CASSPTGAGNTIYF
NA,TRBJ1-5,NA,TRBV10-3,TGTGCCATCAGTGAGTCAGGGGCCTCCTATCAGCCCCAGCATTTT,CAISESGASYQPQHF
NA,TRBJ2-1,TRBD1,TRBV30,TGTGCCTGTTCGTTTTGGGACAGTGTCTACAATGAGCAGTTCTTC,CACSFWDSVYNEQFF
NA,TRBJ1-6,NA,TRBV7-3,TGTGCCAGCCCCTCGGCGGGGGGCAATTCACCCCTCCACTTT,CASPSAGGNSPLHF
NA,TRBJ2-3,NA,TRBV28,TGTGCCAGCAGCGGGGACACGCGCACAGATACGCAGTATTTT,CASSGDTRTDTQYF
NA,TRBJ1-1,NA,TRBV30,TGTGCCTGGAGTTGGGGGACACCCTCCACTGAAGCTTTCTTT,CAWSWGTPSTEAFF
once,TRBJ2-2,NA,TRBV10-2,TGCGCCAGCAGAGACAGCTCGGTCCCCGGGGAGCTGTTTTTT,CASRDSSVPGELFF
NA,TRBJ2-7,TRBD1,TRBV6-1,TGTGCCAGCAGTGCTCAGACAGGGACACGCGAGCAGTACTTC,CASSAQTGTREQYF
NA,TRBJ2-1,TRBD2,TRBV27,TGTGCCAGCAGTCTTAGGAGCGGGGGGGTCTACAATGAGCAGTTCTTC,CASSLRSGGVYNEQFF
NA,TRBJ1-6,NA,TRBV4-3,TGCGCCAGCAGCCAAGCGGGTTCGGACAGACATAATTCACCCCTCCACTTT,CASSQAGSDRHNSPLHF